This T cell receptor (beta chain) was sequenced in a study of blood T cell repertoires in COVID-19. Measured with immunoSEQ multiplex PCR; TCRdb has only the in-frame clones, and not every one. The sample has around 85,000 clones; around 90% are singletons. The CDR3 covers 13 residues. V was shortened by 6 bases and J by 4 bases, with 10 bases between the two germline ends. The receptor was isolated from a man aged 55 to 70 with acute or convalescent COVID-19. This rearrangement joins TRBV12-3 or TRBV12-4 to TRBJ2-1, with D possibly matching TRBD2 (6 bases). The sequenced sample was peripheral blood. The CDR3 DNA sequence: TGTGCCAGCAGCACACGGGGGTACAATGAGCAGTTCTTC. Protein sequence: CASSTRGYNEQFF.